These T cell receptor beta chains were read from a single sample in a study of blood T cell repertoires in COVID-19. The data were produced by immunoSEQ multiplex PCR, yet TCRdb's version contains in-frame clones alone and is incomplete. The sample includes more than 100,000 clones, approximately 79% of them seen just once. Sequencing was carried out using PBMCs or T cells enriched from blood (not recorded which). The receptors stem from a man aged 40-55 years with acute COVID-19. Both conserved end residues are part of each CDR3. The D gene is left open where the match is weak.

cdr3_aa: CASRVPRGAATDTQYF; cdr3_nt: TGTGCCAGCAGGGTCCCCCGGGGGGCGGCCACAGATACGCAGTATTTT; v_call: TRBV7-9; j_call: TRBJ2-3; d_call: NA
cdr3_aa: CASSVESGPAFF; cdr3_nt: TGTGCCAGCAGCGTAGAGAGCGGACCCGCTTTCTTT; v_call: TRBV9; j_call: TRBJ1-1; d_call: NA
cdr3_aa: CASSLGQGSEKLFF; cdr3_nt: TGTGCCAGCAGCCTGGGACAGGGGAGCGAAAAACTGTTTTTT; v_call: TRBV7-9; j_call: TRBJ1-4; d_call: TRBD1
cdr3_aa: CASSTSAGGYNEQFF; cdr3_nt: TGTGCCAGTAGTACCTCAGCGGGGGGCTACAATGAGCAGTTCTTC; v_call: TRBV19; j_call: TRBJ2-1; d_call: TRBD2
cdr3_aa: CASSQTTASYEQYF; cdr3_nt: TGTGCCAGCAGCCAAACGACTGCCTCCTACGAGCAGTACTTC; v_call: TRBV7-9; j_call: TRBJ2-7; d_call: NA
cdr3_aa: CASSPEDSRTQYF; cdr3_nt: TGTGCCAGCAGCCCTGAGGACTCTCGGACCCAGTACTTC; v_call: TRBV9; j_call: TRBJ2-5; d_call: NA
cdr3_aa: CASIRTGSGDTQYF; cdr3_nt: TGTGCCAGTATACGGACAGGGTCGGGGGATACGCAGTATTTT; v_call: TRBV2; j_call: TRBJ2-3; d_call: TRBD1
cdr3_aa: CASSLNAGAGELFF; cdr3_nt: TGTGCCAGCAGCTTGAACGCAGGGGCCGGGGAGCTGTTTTTT; v_call: TRBV7-3; j_call: TRBJ2-2; d_call: NA
cdr3_aa: CASSPAHHRGGNTIYF; cdr3_nt: TGTGCCAGCAGCCCAGCCCATCACAGGGGAGGAAACACCATATATTTT; v_call: TRBV7-3; j_call: TRBJ1-3; d_call: TRBD1
cdr3_aa: CATSSGRAGDYNEQFF; cdr3_nt: TGTGCCACCAGTTCGGGTAGGGCAGGGGACTACAATGAGCAGTTCTTC; v_call: TRBV24-1; j_call: TRBJ2-1; d_call: NA
cdr3_aa: CASRDRGAPDTQYF; cdr3_nt: TGTGCCAGCAGGGACAGGGGAGCGCCAGATACGCAGTATTTT; v_call: TRBV6-5; j_call: TRBJ2-3; d_call: TRBD1
cdr3_aa: CASSGTGGVQPQHF; cdr3_nt: TGTGCCAGCAGCGGGACAGGGGGCGTTCAGCCCCAGCATTTT; v_call: TRBV7-2; j_call: TRBJ1-5; d_call: TRBD1
cdr3_aa: CASSQTGEQPQHF; cdr3_nt: TGTGCCAGCAGCCAAACAGGGGAGCAGCCCCAGCATTTT; v_call: TRBV14; j_call: TRBJ1-5; d_call: TRBD1